This T cell receptor beta chain was profiled in a study of blood T cell repertoires in COVID-19. V gave up 1 base and J gave up 4 bases, with 16 bases separating them. The CDR3 totals 16 residues. The germline CDR1 and CDR2 sequences are SGHTA and FQGTGA. This clone was detected a few times. The data were produced by immunoSEQ multiplex PCR, yet TCRdb's version contains in-frame clones alone and is incomplete. The sample consists of about 280,000 clones, approximately 85% of them appearing once. Sequencing used peripheral blood. The sequence derives from a man aged 50-60 years with active or convalescent COVID-19. The chain uses TRBV7-3 and TRBJ1-1, with a tentative D call TRBD1 (5 bases). The CDR3 is CASSLKSAGMGTEAFF. CDR3 nucleotides: TGTGCCAGCAGCTTAAAGAGTGCAGGGATGGGCACTGAAGCTTTCTTT.